Below, 5 T cell receptor beta chains from the same sample are listed, as sequenced in a study of blood T cell repertoires in COVID-19. The repertoire was sequenced with immunoSEQ multiplex PCR; TCRdb's copy has only in-frame clones and lacks some. In the table there are tens of thousands of clones, 75% of which are singletons. Material: peripheral blood. The receptors here all came from a woman between 45 and 60 years old with acute or convalescent COVID-19.

As for this clone: It is likely a read error, because the conserved phenylalanine at the end of the CDR3 is missing. No DNA is shown, since the ends of the CDR3 on it are uncertain; the CDR3 is the one TCRdb lists. The rearrangement links TRBV21-1 to TRBJ2-7; TRBD2, as called in the table, went unchecked against the DNA. TRBV21-1 is an annotated pseudogene. The CDR3 numbers 12 amino acids, ends counted. CDR3 loop: CASSKWGGAPRG.

The CDR3 loop reads CASSLGSDQPQHF. CDR3 nucleotide sequence: TGCGCCAGCAGCTTGGGTAGTGATCAGCCCCAGCATTTT. This chain connects TRBV5-1 to TRBJ1-5, with no clear D. Germline-derived CDR1 and CDR2 are SGHRS and YFSETQ. CDR3 size: 13 residues. Deletions cut 0 bases from V and 5 bases from J, with 6 bases between.

The rearrangement uses TRBV4-2 and TRBJ2-3; D may be TRBD2 (5 bases). The length of the CDR3 is 18 residues. Germline V CDR1 and CDR2: LGHNA, YNFKEQ. The V end lost 3 bases, the J end lost 4 bases, and 23 bases lay between the germline ends. CDR3 residues: CASSQATMDFLQSDTQYF. CDR3 DNA: TGTGCCAGCAGCCAGGCGACCATGGACTTTCTACAATCAGATACGCAGTATTTT.

The chain is built from TRBV4-3 and TRBJ2-7, with a weak D call TRBD1 (5 bases). CDR3 size: 15 residues. Trimming cost V 0 bases and J 3 bases, with 12 bases left between them. Germline CDR1 reads LGHNA; CDR2 reads YSLEER. The CDR3 DNA is TGCGCCAGCAGCCAAGAAGTAAGGGGTTTCTACGAGCAGTACTTC. Translating gives CASSQEVRGFYEQYF.

This clone has more than one count but fewer than ten. This chain links TRBV5-1 with TRBJ1-3; 7 bases are shared with TRBD1. Trimming took 4 bases from V and 2 from J; bases not matched to a gene: 12. CDR3 length equals 17 residues. From germline, CDR1 is SGHRS and CDR2 YFSETQ. In nucleotides, the CDR3 is TGCGCCAGCAGCGGGGACCGGACAGGTCCAACTGGAAACACCATATATTTT. Its translation: CASSGDRTGPTGNTIYF.